The rows below give T cell receptor beta chains drawn from one sample of a study of response to subunit inactivated influenza vaccine. TCRdb used MiXCR to reprocess the RT-PCR reads, holding one entry per CDR3 protein. Of under 950,000 distinct CDR3 sequences in the sample, 21% were seen once. This specimen was PBMCs from blood, taken less than 6 days after vaccination. These receptor sequences come from a man over 45 who received an inactivated influenza vaccine. CDR3s include the opening cysteine and the closing phenylalanine or tryptophan. A D gene is named only where the DNA matches it firmly. Size is omitted from some rows. Given values are once, few, many or a class for expanded clones.

CDR3aa: CASSYSGRNEKLFF
CDR3nt: TGTGCCAGCAGCTATTCGGGACGGAATGAAAAACTGTTTTTT
j_gene: TRBJ1-4
d_gene: .
abundance: .
v_gene: TRBV7-9

CDR3aa: CSCGASGGRTDTQYF
CDR3nt: TGCAGCTGCGGGGCTAGCGGGGGTCGCACAGATACGCAGTATTTT
j_gene: TRBJ2-3
d_gene: TRBD2
abundance: few
v_gene: TRBV29-1

CDR3aa: CASSAGTSGIYNEQFF
CDR3nt: TGTGCCAGCAGTGCCGGGACTAGCGGGATTTACAATGAGCAGTTCTTC
j_gene: TRBJ2-1
d_gene: TRBD2
abundance: few
v_gene: TRBV27

CDR3aa: CSALSVSGGHTDTQYF
CDR3nt: TGCAGTGCTCTTTCCGTGTCGGGGGGGCACACAGATACGCAGTATTTT
j_gene: TRBJ2-3
d_gene: TRBD2
abundance: .
v_gene: TRBV20-1

CDR3aa: CASRRRGRDTDTQYF
CDR3nt: TGTGCCAGCAGGCGCAGGGGGCGGGACACAGATACGCAGTATTTT
j_gene: TRBJ2-3
d_gene: TRBD1
abundance: few
v_gene: TRBV6-1

CDR3aa: CSAKGTQETQYF
CDR3nt: TGCAGTGCTAAAGGGACCCAAGAGACCCAGTACTTC
j_gene: TRBJ2-5
d_gene: .
abundance: few
v_gene: TRBV20-1

CDR3aa: CASSFRDRKKFF
CDR3nt: TGTGCCAGCAGCTTCCGCGACAGGAAAAAGTTCTTC
j_gene: TRBJ2-1
d_gene: .
abundance: .
v_gene: TRBV11-2

CDR3aa: CASSQESLSSTDTQYF
CDR3nt: TGTGCCAGCAGCCAAGAGTCTTTATCTAGCACAGATACGCAGTATTTT
j_gene: TRBJ2-3
d_gene: .
abundance: .
v_gene: TRBV14

CDR3aa: CSVPYRVADTQYF
CDR3nt: TGCAGCGTCCCCTACAGGGTTGCCGATACGCAGTATTTT
j_gene: TRBJ2-3
d_gene: .
abundance: .
v_gene: TRBV29-1

CDR3aa: CASRATGGAEAFF
CDR3nt: TGTGCCAGCAGAGCGACAGGGGGTGCTGAAGCTTTCTTT
j_gene: TRBJ1-1
d_gene: TRBD1
abundance: many
v_gene: TRBV6-2/TRBV6-3

CDR3aa: CASRETVITQYF
CDR3nt: TGTGCCAGCAGAGAGACAGTCATTACGCAGTATTTT
j_gene: TRBJ2-3
d_gene: .
abundance: few
v_gene: TRBV6-1

CDR3aa: CASSIEGGTEAFF
CDR3nt: TGTGCCAGCAGCATAGAGGGGGGGACTGAAGCTTTCTTT
j_gene: TRBJ1-1
d_gene: .
abundance: .
v_gene: TRBV11-2

CDR3aa: CASSWFGTGLMGTDTQYF
CDR3nt: TGTGCCAGCAGTTGGTTTGGGACAGGGCTAATGGGCACAGATACGCAGTATTTT
j_gene: TRBJ2-3
d_gene: TRBD1
abundance: .
v_gene: TRBV12-3/TRBV12-4

CDR3aa: CASSVEGETQYF
CDR3nt: TGTGCCAGCAGCGTAGAGGGTGAGACCCAGTACTTC
j_gene: TRBJ2-5
d_gene: .
abundance: .
v_gene: TRBV9

CDR3aa: CSAGGIQYF
CDR3nt: TGCAGTGCTGGTGGCATTCAGTACTTC
j_gene: TRBJ2-4
d_gene: .
abundance: few
v_gene: TRBV20-1

CDR3aa: CASSLSGTRNQPQHF
CDR3nt: TGTGCCAGCAGTTTATCGGGGACGCGCAATCAGCCCCAGCATTTT
j_gene: TRBJ1-5
d_gene: .
abundance: few
v_gene: TRBV28

CDR3aa: CASSPPGRGYTF
CDR3nt: TGTGCCAGCAGTCCCCCCGGGCGGGGCTACACCTTC
j_gene: TRBJ1-2
d_gene: .
abundance: .
v_gene: TRBV28

CDR3aa: CASSLGGNNEKLFF
CDR3nt: TGCGCCAGCAGCCTCGGCGGAAATAATGAAAAACTGTTTTTT
j_gene: TRBJ1-4
d_gene: .
abundance: .
v_gene: TRBV5-1

CDR3aa: CASSSQPGWFEQFF
CDR3nt: TGTGCCAGCAGTTCGCAACCGGGATGGTTTGAGCAGTTCTTC
j_gene: TRBJ2-1
d_gene: .
abundance: .
v_gene: TRBV28

CDR3aa: CASSLEPTGSPRDTQYF
CDR3nt: TGCGCCAGCAGCTTGGAACCGACAGGGAGCCCACGGGATACGCAGTATTTT
j_gene: TRBJ2-3
d_gene: TRBD1
abundance: few
v_gene: TRBV5-1

CDR3aa: CASSGAEGAFF
CDR3nt: TGTGCCAGCAGTGGTGCAGAGGGAGCTTTCTTT
j_gene: TRBJ1-1
d_gene: .
abundance: few
v_gene: TRBV2

CDR3aa: CSAAGDYVYNEQFF
CDR3nt: TGCAGCGCCGCCGGGGATTACGTCTACAATGAGCAGTTCTTC
j_gene: TRBJ2-1
d_gene: .
abundance: few
v_gene: TRBV29-1

CDR3aa: CAINRGRDEQFF
CDR3nt: TGTGCCATCAATCGCGGGAGAGATGAGCAGTTCTTC
j_gene: TRBJ2-1
d_gene: TRBD2
abundance: .
v_gene: TRBV10-3

CDR3aa: CASSALVGRTDTQYF
CDR3nt: TGTGCCAGCAGCGCCCTGGTAGGACGAACAGATACGCAGTATTTT
j_gene: TRBJ2-3
d_gene: .
abundance: many
v_gene: TRBV12-3/TRBV12-4

CDR3aa: CATSSKRGPPGNEQFF
CDR3nt: TGTGCCACCAGCAGCAAGCGGGGTCCTCCGGGGAATGAGCAGTTCTTC
j_gene: TRBJ2-1
d_gene: TRBD2
abundance: many
v_gene: TRBV15

CDR3aa: CASSQIVLSGTSIHEQYF
CDR3nt: TGTGCCAGCAGCCAGATCGTTCTCTCCGGGACAAGTATCCACGAGCAGTACTTC
j_gene: TRBJ2-7
d_gene: .
abundance: many
v_gene: TRBV4-2

CDR3aa: CASSEGLAGLNTGELFF
CDR3nt: TGCGCCAGCAGTGAAGGTCTAGCGGGCTTGAACACCGGGGAGCTGTTTTTT
j_gene: TRBJ2-2
d_gene: TRBD2
abundance: .
v_gene: TRBV10-1

CDR3aa: CASSGPTGTETQYF
CDR3nt: TGCGCCAGCAGTGGTCCCACAGGGACAGAGACCCAGTACTTC
j_gene: TRBJ2-5
d_gene: .
abundance: few
v_gene: TRBV10-2

CDR3aa: CASRGRLTDTQYF
CDR3nt: TGTGCCAGCAGGGGCCGCCTCACAGATACGCAGTATTTT
j_gene: TRBJ2-3
d_gene: .
abundance: .
v_gene: TRBV27

CDR3aa: CSVGLYTGELFF
CDR3nt: TGCAGCGTTGGACTGTACACCGGGGAGCTGTTTTTT
j_gene: TRBJ2-2
d_gene: .
abundance: many
v_gene: TRBV29-1

CDR3aa: CASSLWAGATQHF
CDR3nt: TGTGCCAGCAGCTTATGGGCCGGCGCTACCCAGCATTTT
j_gene: TRBJ1-5
d_gene: .
abundance: few
v_gene: TRBV7-2

CDR3aa: CASSSTGLTYNEQFF
CDR3nt: TGTGCCAGCAGTTCGACAGGGCTTACCTACAATGAGCAGTTCTTC
j_gene: TRBJ2-1
d_gene: TRBD1
abundance: few
v_gene: TRBV6-2/TRBV6-3

CDR3aa: CASSYPRIETGRPYEQYF
CDR3nt: TGTGCCAGCAGCTATCCCAGAATCGAGACGGGACGACCCTACGAGCAGTACTTC
j_gene: TRBJ2-7
d_gene: .
abundance: few
v_gene: TRBV5-5

CDR3aa: CSAYRASGNTIYF
CDR3nt: TGCAGTGCTTACCGGGCTTCTGGAAACACCATATATTTT
j_gene: TRBJ1-3
d_gene: .
abundance: few
v_gene: TRBV20-1

CDR3aa: CATSRDPKSGELFF
CDR3nt: TGTGCCACCAGCAGAGATCCGAAGTCCGGGGAGCTGTTTTTT
j_gene: TRBJ2-2
d_gene: .
abundance: few
v_gene: TRBV15

CDR3aa: CASSQDGWAVLNEQFF
CDR3nt: TGTGCCAGCAGCCAAGATGGTTGGGCGGTCTTGAATGAGCAGTTCTTC
j_gene: TRBJ2-1
d_gene: .
abundance: few
v_gene: TRBV4-2

CDR3aa: CASSVTLGGRDFDTQYF
CDR3nt: TGTGCCAGCAGCGTAACTTTAGGGGGACGTGACTTTGATACGCAGTATTTT
j_gene: TRBJ2-3
d_gene: .
abundance: .
v_gene: TRBV9

CDR3aa: CASSQSKAGGLSF
CDR3nt: TGTGCCAGCAGTCAATCCAAGGCAGGGGGACTCTCCTTC
j_gene: TRBJ2-1
d_gene: .
abundance: many
v_gene: TRBV12-3/TRBV12-4

CDR3aa: CASSPRLAGGLTDTQYF
CDR3nt: TGTGCCAGCAGCCCCCGACTAGCGGGGGGACTCACAGATACGCAGTATTTT
j_gene: TRBJ2-3
d_gene: TRBD2
abundance: many
v_gene: TRBV7-6

CDR3aa: CAIGPRRLVQPQHF
CDR3nt: TGTGCCATCGGCCCCAGGCGCCTCGTTCAGCCCCAGCATTTT
j_gene: TRBJ1-5
d_gene: .
abundance: .
v_gene: TRBV5-8

CDR3aa: CAISEAGGTYEQYF
CDR3nt: TGTGCCATCAGTGAGGCGGGAGGGACCTACGAGCAGTACTTC
j_gene: TRBJ2-7
d_gene: TRBD2
abundance: few
v_gene: TRBV10-3

CDR3aa: CAWGQGSTQYF
CDR3nt: TGTGCCTGGGGACAGGGTTCGACGCAGTATTTT
j_gene: TRBJ2-3
d_gene: TRBD1
abundance: .
v_gene: TRBV30

CDR3aa: CATSVVTKENNEQFF
CDR3nt: TGTGCCACCAGTGTGGTTACGAAGGAAAACAATGAGCAGTTCTTC
j_gene: TRBJ2-1
d_gene: .
abundance: .
v_gene: TRBV24-1

CDR3aa: CSARPGTGETQYF
CDR3nt: TGCAGTGCTAGACCCGGGACAGGAGAGACCCAGTACTTC
j_gene: TRBJ2-5
d_gene: TRBD1
abundance: .
v_gene: TRBV20-1

CDR3aa: CAYRGVGTDTQYF
CDR3nt: TGTGCATACAGGGGGGTCGGCACAGATACGCAGTATTTT
j_gene: TRBJ2-3
d_gene: TRBD1
abundance: .
v_gene: TRBV10-3

CDR3aa: CASSLVGTGKDEQYF
CDR3nt: TGCGCCAGCAGCTTGGTTGGGACAGGGAAGGACGAGCAGTACTTC
j_gene: TRBJ2-7
d_gene: TRBD1
abundance: many
v_gene: TRBV5-1

CDR3aa: CARSTRLYSYNEQFF
CDR3nt: TGTGCCAGGAGCACTCGACTTTACTCCTACAATGAGCAGTTCTTC
j_gene: TRBJ2-1
d_gene: .
abundance: .
v_gene: TRBV11-2

CDR3aa: CASSPTGLVSGNEQFF
CDR3nt: TGTGCCAGCAGCCCCACAGGGCTAGTGTCGGGGAATGAGCAGTTCTTC
j_gene: TRBJ2-1
d_gene: .
abundance: .
v_gene: TRBV7-2

CDR3aa: CASSIGLEYNEQFF
CDR3nt: TGTGCCAGTAGTATTGGGTTGGAATACAATGAGCAGTTCTTC
j_gene: TRBJ2-1
d_gene: .
abundance: .
v_gene: TRBV19